Listed below are T cell receptor beta chains from one sample, sequenced in a study of post-analysis software for immune sequencing data. A single record per CDR3 protein comes from TCRdb applying MiXCR to the PCR reads. This table has a few hundred thousand distinct CDR3 sequences, roughly 38% appearing once. The sample taken for sequencing was blood. Receptors originate from a girl aged 5 to 17 with multiple sclerosis. Each CDR3 is given with its conserved first and last residue. D genes are given only for firm matches. Some rows have no size entry. The others give once, few or many, or a class for an expanded clone.

CDR3 length	V gene	J gene	D gene	clone size	CDR3 DNA	CDR3 protein
14	TRBV5-1	TRBJ1-2	TRBD1	many	TGTGCCAGCAGCTTGGGACAGGGTGGCTATGGCTACACCTTC	CASSLGQGGYGYTF
15	TRBV6-6	TRBJ2-3	TRBD2	few	TGTGCCAGCAGTTACGGGAGGGTCAGCACAGATACGCAGTATTTT	CASSYGRVSTDTQYF
15	TRBV28	TRBJ2-7	-	-	TGTGCCAGCAGTCAGGGGGGGCTACAGTCCTACGAGCAGTACTTC	CASSQGGLQSYEQYF
15	TRBV4-1	TRBJ2-3	-	few	TGCGCCAGCAGCCAAGATATAGGGCGGGCAGATACGCAGTATTTT	CASSQDIGRADTQYF
13	TRBV28	TRBJ1-1	TRBD1	-	TGTGCCAGCAGTTTGGGACAGTACACTGAAGCTTTCTTT	CASSLGQYTEAFF
16	TRBV7-9	TRBJ1-6	-	few	TGTGCCAGCAGCTTAGGCGCAGGGTTCTATAATTCACCCCTCCACTTT	CASSLGAGFYNSPLHF
18	TRBV5-1	TRBJ2-3	TRBD2	-	TGCGCCAGCAGCTTGGCCTCTCTTAGCGGGGGCGTCACAGATACGCAGTATTTT	CASSLASLSGGVTDTQYF
15	TRBV29-1	TRBJ2-3	-	-	TGCAGCGTTCGGACAGCTTTGCTCCTCACAGATGCGCAGTATTTT	CSVRTALLLTDAQYF
13	TRBV6-4	TRBJ2-1	-	few	TGTGCCAGCAGTGAGTCACCTTCAGATGAGCAGTTCTTC	CASSESPSDEQFF
14	TRBV7-2	TRBJ2-5	-	many	TGTGCCAGCAGTTTAACAGGTTTGGGGGAGACCCAGTACTTC	CASSLTGLGETQYF
11	TRBV4-3	TRBJ2-7	-	-	TGCGCCAGCAGCCAAGGCAACGAGCAGTACTTC	CASSQGNEQYF
15	TRBV5-1	TRBJ1-5	TRBD1	few	TGCGCCAGCAGCTTGGAAGGACAGGGGGCTCAGCCCCAGCATTTT	CASSLEGQGAQPQHF
16	TRBV5-4	TRBJ2-3	-	many	TGTGCCAGCAGCTCACGGACATCAACTAGCACAGATACGCAGTATTTT	CASSSRTSTSTDTQYF
17	TRBV11-2	TRBJ2-3	-	-	TGTGCCAGCAGCTTAGATCAGGGCCTAGTCGACCAGGGGACGCAGTATTTT	CASSLDQGLVDQGTQYF
15	TRBV6-2/TRBV6-3	TRBJ2-1	TRBD1	-	TGTGCCAGCAGTTACGTAACAGGGGGCCACAATGAGCAGTTCTTC	CASSYVTGGHNEQFF
18	TRBV6-1	TRBJ2-7	TRBD2	once	TGTGCCAGCAGCAGCGTCCCGGGACTAGCGGGGGCCTCCTACGAGCAGTACTTC	CASSSVPGLAGASYEQYF
14	TRBV9	TRBJ2-1	-	few	TGTGCCAGCAGCGTAGGGTCCCGAGGCAATGAGCAGTTCTTC	CASSVGSRGNEQFF
15	TRBV12-3/TRBV12-4	TRBJ1-4	-	-	TGTGCCAGCAGTGATTACGCAGACTTTAATGAAAAACTGTTTTTT	CASSDYADFNEKLFF
15	TRBV7-9	TRBJ1-6	-	-	TGTGCCAGCAGCCCTCCGGGCCCCGGAAATTCACCCCTCCACTTT	CASSPPGPGNSPLHF
15	TRBV20-1	TRBJ2-5	-	-	TGCAGTGCGGGGCCTTTTCGACCCGGGCAAGAGACCCAGTACTTC	CSAGPFRPGQETQYF
15	TRBV7-9	TRBJ2-3	TRBD1	few	TGTGCCAGCAGCATCGGACAGGGGCGAAGGGATACGCAGTATTTT	CASSIGQGRRDTQYF
18	TRBV7-8	TRBJ2-4	TRBD1	-	TGTGCCAGCAGCCCTCGCCCCGGACAGGCCATAAAAGAAAACATTCAGTACTTC	CASSPRPGQAIKENIQYF
15	TRBV6-2/TRBV6-3	TRBJ1-1	TRBD1	-	TGTGCCAGCAGTACCGTGTGGACAGGGAACACTGAAGCTTTCTTT	CASSTVWTGNTEAFF
15	TRBV9	TRBJ2-7	TRBD1	few	TGTGCCAGCGCCCCCCGTGGGGACAGGGTTTACGAGCAGTACTTC	CASAPRGDRVYEQYF
13	TRBV6-2/TRBV6-3	TRBJ2-5	-	few	TGTGCCAGCAGACTTTCTAACCAAGAGACCCAGTACTTC	CASRLSNQETQYF
15	TRBV25-1	TRBJ1-5	TRBD1	few	TGTGCCAGCAGTGCTGGGACAGGGAGCAATCAGCCCCAGCATTTT	CASSAGTGSNQPQHF
12	TRBV29-1	TRBJ1-2	TRBD1	few	TGCAGCGTCCAGGGGGGGGACTATGGCTACACCTTC	CSVQGGDYGYTF
15	TRBV12-3/TRBV12-4	TRBJ2-2	TRBD2	-	TGTGTCAGCAGCTTCAGCGGGGGGAACACCGGGGAGCTGTTTTTT	CVSSFSGGNTGELFF
13	TRBV12-3/TRBV12-4	TRBJ1-5	-	few	TGTGCCAGCAGTTTGGACCGAGAACAGCCCCAGCATTTT	CASSLDREQPQHF
13	TRBV6-5	TRBJ2-3	-	-	TGTGCCAGCAGTTTGCCCGGGACACATACGCAGTATTTT	CASSLPGTHTQYF
17	TRBV6-2/TRBV6-3	TRBJ2-7	-	-	TGTGCCAGCAGTTACTCCCCCCAACGGCATGGAGATTACGAGCAGTACTTC	CASSYSPQRHGDYEQYF
15	TRBV12-3/TRBV12-4	TRBJ2-3	TRBD1	-	TGTGCCAGCAGTTTCTTGGGACAGGGGTTGGGTACGCAGTATTTT	CASSFLGQGLGTQYF
15	TRBV4-3	TRBJ2-1	TRBD2	-	TGCGCCAGCAACCAAGTAGCGGGGGGGAGGAATGAGCAGTTCTTC	CASNQVAGGRNEQFF
16	TRBV12-3/TRBV12-4	TRBJ2-6	-	few	TGTGCCAGCAGTTTCCAATCCTGGCTAGGGGCCAACGTCCTGACTTTC	CASSFQSWLGANVLTF
14	TRBV7-9	TRBJ1-1	-	-	TGTGCCAGCAGCCCCCGGGATCGCGTCACTGAAGCTTTCTTT	CASSPRDRVTEAFF
15	TRBV7-3	TRBJ2-1	-	-	TGTGCCAGCAGCCTGGGGGCAGGAGTCTACAATGAGCAGTTCTTC	CASSLGAGVYNEQFF
13	TRBV25-1	TRBJ2-7	TRBD2	-	TGTGCCAGCAGTGATCCCGGTTGGGGGGGTCAGTACTTC	CASSDPGWGGQYF
15	TRBV3-1	TRBJ2-2	-	-	TGTGCCAGCAGCCAAGGAACAGCTCTAACCGGGGAGCTGTTTTTT	CASSQGTALTGELFF
15	TRBV27	TRBJ1-1	-	-	TGTGCCAGCGTCACGTATGGAAAGGGGAACACTGAAGCTTTCTTT	CASVTYGKGNTEAFF
13	TRBV2	TRBJ2-7	TRBD1	-	TGTGCCAGCAGGGTACAGGGGGCCGGAGAGCAGTACTTC	CASRVQGAGEQYF
13	TRBV20-1	TRBJ2-7	-	-	TGCAGTGCTAGAGGGTGGGGAGCCTACGAGCAGTACTTC	CSARGWGAYEQYF
15	TRBV7-2	TRBJ2-5	-	few	TGTGCCAGCAGCTCTTGGACAGTTAGATCAGAGACCCAGTACTTC	CASSSWTVRSETQYF
18	TRBV4-1	TRBJ2-1	TRBD2	many	TGCGCCAGCAGCCAAGGAAGAGGGTTAGCGGGGACTACCAATGAGCAGTTCTTC	CASSQGRGLAGTTNEQFF
14	TRBV10-3	TRBJ2-5	-	few	TGTGCCATCAGTGAGTCGAACAGTAAAGAGACCCAGTACTTC	CAISESNSKETQYF
13	TRBV20-1	TRBJ1-2	-	few	TGCAGTGCCGAGGGAGGGGGTAACTATGGCTACACCTTC	CSAEGGGNYGYTF
15	TRBV4-3	TRBJ1-5	-	few	TGCGCCAGCAGCCAAGATTTTAATAGCAATCAGCCCCAGCATTTT	CASSQDFNSNQPQHF
15	TRBV4-3	TRBJ2-3	-	few	TGCGCCAGCAGCCCATCACCGGGGCCTACAGATACGCAGTATTTT	CASSPSPGPTDTQYF